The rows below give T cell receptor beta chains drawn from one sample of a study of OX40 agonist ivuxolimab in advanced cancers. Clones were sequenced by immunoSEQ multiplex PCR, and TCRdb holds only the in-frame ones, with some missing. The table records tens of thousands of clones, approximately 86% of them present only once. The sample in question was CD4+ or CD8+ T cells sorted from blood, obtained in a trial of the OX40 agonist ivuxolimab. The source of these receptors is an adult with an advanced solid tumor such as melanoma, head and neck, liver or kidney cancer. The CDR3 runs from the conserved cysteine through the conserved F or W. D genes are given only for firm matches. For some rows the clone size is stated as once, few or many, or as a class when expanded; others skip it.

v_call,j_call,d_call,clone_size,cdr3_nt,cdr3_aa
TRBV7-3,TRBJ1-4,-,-,TGTGCCAGCACCCGATTGAGGGTCAGTGAAAAACTGTTTTTT,CASTRLRVSEKLFF
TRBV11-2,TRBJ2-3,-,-,TGTGCCAGCAGCTTATCAGGGCCGGATACGCAGTATTTT,CASSLSGPDTQYF
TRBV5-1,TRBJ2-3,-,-,TGCGCCAGCAGCCCCACTGGGGATACAGATACGCAGTATTTT,CASSPTGDTDTQYF
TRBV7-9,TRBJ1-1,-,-,TGTGCCAGCAGCTTCCCCCAGGGAGGAGGGAACACTGAAGCTTTCTTT,CASSFPQGGGNTEAFF
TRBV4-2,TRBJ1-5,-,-,TGTGCCAGCAGCCAAGAGAAGAGCCAGGGCTATCAGCCCCAGCATTTT,CASSQEKSQGYQPQHF
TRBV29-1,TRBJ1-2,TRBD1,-,TGCAGCGTTGAGTCCGGACAGGGGGCAGACGGCTACACCTTC,CSVESGQGADGYTF
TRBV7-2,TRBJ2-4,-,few,TGTGCCAGCAGCTTAGGCGGAGCCAAAAACATTCAGTACTTC,CASSLGGAKNIQYF
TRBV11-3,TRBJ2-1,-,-,TGTGCCAGCAGCTTATCTGGGGGCTCCTACAATGAGCAGTTCTTC,CASSLSGGSYNEQFF
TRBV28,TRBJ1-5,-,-,TGTGCCAGCAGCCTACCCGGCCGGGGGAGTCAGCCCCAGCATTTT,CASSLPGRGSQPQHF
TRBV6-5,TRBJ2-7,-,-,TGTGCCAGCAGTTACTCGACAGGAACCGAGCAGTACTTC,CASSYSTGTEQYF
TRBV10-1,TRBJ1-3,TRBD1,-,TGCGCCAGCAGTGGGAGGGGACAGGCAGGCGGAAACACCATATATTTT,CASSGRGQAGGNTIYF
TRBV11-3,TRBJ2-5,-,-,TGTGCCAGCAGCTTAGCGCCGGGGATGGGGGAGACCCAGTACTTC,CASSLAPGMGETQYF
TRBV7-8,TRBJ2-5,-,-,TGTGCCAGCAGCTTAAGGGACACAGAGACCCAGTACTTC,CASSLRDTETQYF
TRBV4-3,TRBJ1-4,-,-,TGCGCCAGCAGCCAAGGTTTCGGGGGGCGGGAAAAACTGTTTTTT,CASSQGFGGREKLFF
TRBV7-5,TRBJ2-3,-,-,TGTGTCAGAAGCCGGACTAGCGGGGGGACAGATACGCAGTATTTT,CVRSRTSGGTDTQYF
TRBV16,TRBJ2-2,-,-,TGTGCCAGCAGCCAATTGAGAGGGCGCAGGCGACACACCGGGGAGCTGTTTTTT,CASSQLRGRRRHTGELFF
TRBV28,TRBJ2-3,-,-,TGTGCCAGCAGTCGCGCAGCGCTACCAGATACGCAGTATTTT,CASSRAALPDTQYF
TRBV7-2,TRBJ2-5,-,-,TGTGCCAGCAGCTTGAATGGTAGGGGGATCCAAGAGACCCAGTACTTC,CASSLNGRGIQETQYF
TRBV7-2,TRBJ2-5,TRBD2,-,TGTGCCAGCAGCTCTTGGGGGGGAGGGTTCCAAGAGACCCAGTACTTC,CASSSWGGGFQETQYF
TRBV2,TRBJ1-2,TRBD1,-,TGTGCCAGCAGTATAGACAGGGAGGAAGGCTACACCTTC,CASSIDREEGYTF
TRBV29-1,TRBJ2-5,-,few,TGCAGCGTTTGGTGGGGACTGGCAAAGACCCAGTACTTC,CSVWWGLAKTQYF
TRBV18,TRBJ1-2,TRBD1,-,TGTGCCAGCTCACCAGCAGGACAGGGCGGTGGCTACACCTTC,CASSPAGQGGGYTF
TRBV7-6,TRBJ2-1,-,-,TGTGCCAGCAGCGCCCTTAACAATGAGCAGTTCTTC,CASSALNNEQFF
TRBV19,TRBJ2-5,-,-,TGTGCCAGTAGTACTAATCTAGGGTTCTCCGAGACCCAGTACTTC,CASSTNLGFSETQYF
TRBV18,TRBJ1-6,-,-,TGTGCCAGCTCACCAGGGTCTAATTCACCCCTCCACTTT,CASSPGSNSPLHF
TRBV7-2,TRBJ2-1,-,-,TGTGCCAGCAGCTTAGACGGGGCCTCGGTTGAGCAGTTCTTC,CASSLDGASVEQFF
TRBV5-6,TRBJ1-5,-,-,TGTGCCAGCAGCTTCCGGGACAACAATCAGCCCCAGCATTTT,CASSFRDNNQPQHF
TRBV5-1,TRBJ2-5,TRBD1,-,TGCGCCAGCAGCTTGGGGCCCTCCGGGACAGGAGAGACCCAGTACTTC,CASSLGPSGTGETQYF
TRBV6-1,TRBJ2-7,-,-,TGTGCCAGCAGTGACCCGAGACAGCCCAGCTACGAGCAGTACTTC,CASSDPRQPSYEQYF
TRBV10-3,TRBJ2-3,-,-,TGTGCCATCAGTGAGTCGACTAGAGGGCCAGATACGCAGTATTTT,CAISESTRGPDTQYF
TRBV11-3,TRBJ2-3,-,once,TGTGCCAGCAGCTTAGACCGTTCAGATACGCAGTATTTT,CASSLDRSDTQYF